The sequence of this TCR beta chain was determined in a study of shared clonotypes between healthy human individuals. Naive-designated CD8 cells lacked CD45RO, were positively enriched for CCR7, and omitted terminally differentiated effector memory CD45RA+ cells. All the donors were Caucasian adults who lived in Nashville, Tennessee. V was shortened by 5 bases and J by 1 base, with 12 bases between the two germline ends. This CDR3 is 15 amino acids long. Germline lookup yields CDR1 MNHNY and CDR2 SVGAGI (reference sequence). On this clone itself: Its antigen is unidentified.

Study outcomes and limitations: Larger estimated richness was generally seen in naive subsets than in memory subsets.

The authors distributed each subset's genomic DNA evenly over several immunoSEQ plates. In the study's own analysis: Sequence data from immunoSEQ were junction-only and lacked quality scores; consequently, filtering differed. Clones were sequenced by immunoSEQ multiplex PCR, and TCRdb holds only the in-frame ones, with some missing. V, J and clone size were drawn from that table, and D and trimming were deduced from the DNA. The data hold about 2 million clones, with roughly 95% observed a single time. J is TRBJ1-5 and V is TRBV6-6; no firm D call. The receptor comes from a man between 18 and 29 years old in good health. Sequenced: naive CD8+ T cells sorted from blood. DNA for the CDR3: TGTGCCAGCAGTGCATCTTCGACAAGCAATCAGCCCCAGCATTTT. Encoded protein: CASSASSTSNQPQHF.